Below, 31 T cell receptor beta chains from the same sample are listed, as sequenced in a study of OX40 agonist ivuxolimab in advanced cancers. TCRdb's table, derived via immunoSEQ multiplex PCR, lists solely in-frame clones and lacks some. This table has around 55,000 clones, 89% appearing once. The sequences come from CD4+ or CD8+ T cells sorted from blood, collected in a trial of the OX40 agonist ivuxolimab. The receptors were sampled from an adult with an advanced solid tumor such as melanoma, head and neck, liver or kidney cancer.

This rearrangement joins TRBV6-6 to TRBJ1-5; D gene uncertain. From germline, CDR1 is MNHNY and CDR2 SVGAGI (reference sequence). Trimming removed 8 bases at V and 4 bases at J, with 18 bases between. CDR3 length: 15 amino acids. The CDR3 DNA reads as TGTGCCAGCGGATCCTCATACTTAAGGAATCAGCCCCAGCATTTT. The encoded protein is CASGSSYLRNQPQHF.

This clone was seen only a few times. The gene calls are TRBV6-6 and TRBJ1-1; 7 bases line up with TRBD1. The CDR3 totals 14 residues. The junction had 4 bases not matched to a gene; V was cut back by 0 bases and J by 6 bases. Germline CDR1 and CDR2: MNHNY and SVGAGI (reference sequence). CDR3 DNA: TGTGCCAGCAGTTACTCGAAAGGGGGCTCTGAAGCTTTCTTT. Its translation is CASSYSKGGSEAFF.

Notes on this clone: An end of the junction differs from the germline gene, which may be a read error. The CDR3 DNA follows: TGCGCCAGCAGCCAACTTTCGGCTGCAGAGCAGTTCTTC. Residues: CASSQLSAAEQFF. V gene TRBV5-3 combines with J gene TRBJ2-1; no clear D gene. TRBV5-3 falls under the ORF class, with uncertain function. The CDR3 spans 13 residues.

The table lists this clone with a count of one. CDR3 sequence (DNA): TGTGCCAGCAAAGACGGGAGGCCCTCCTACAATGAGCAGTTCTTC. Protein product: CASKDGRPSYNEQFF. The chain joins TRBV27 to TRBJ2-1, with TRBD2 matching 7 bases. CDR1 and CDR2 (germline): MNHEY, SMNVEV (reference sequence). The CDR3 runs 15 residues. The V gene end was trimmed by 7 bases and the J gene end by 0 bases; junction bases not matched to a gene: 6.

The chain recombines TRBV7-3 with TRBJ2-3, with 7 bases that match TRBD2. CDR3 length equals 15 residues. Trimming took 5 bases from V and 2 from J; bases not matched to a gene: 7. CDR1 is SGHTA and CDR2 is FQGTGA in the germline V gene. CDR3 DNA: TGTGCCAGCAGCCCTCGGGACTACACCACAGATACGCAGTATTTT. Its protein is CASSPRDYTTDTQYF.

The V call is TRBV9, the J call TRBJ1-1, with D perhaps matching TRBD1 (6 bases). Germline CDR1 is SGDLS and CDR2 is YYNGEE. CDR3 length: 13 residues. Trimming took 0 bases from V and 6 from J, leaving 9 bases between them. The CDR3 DNA reads TGTGCCAGCAGCGTAGAGGGGGGGTCTGAAGCTTTCTTT. Its protein is CASSVEGGSEAFF.

This clone was seen just once. CDR3 protein: CASSQDEGLAGGSTGELFF. The CDR3 bases are TGCGCCAGCAGCCAAGATGAAGGACTAGCGGGAGGGAGCACCGGGGAGCTGTTTTTT. The rearrangement uses TRBV4-3 and TRBJ2-2, with 15 nucleotides matching TRBD2. The CDR3 totals 19 residues. Trimming removed 0 bases from V and 4 bases from J; junction bases left unmatched: 6. Germline V gene sequence: CDR1 LGHNA, CDR2 YSLEER.

This clone was seen more than once but under ten times. V and J are TRBV5-1 and TRBJ2-3, with 7 positions matching TRBD2. The CDR3 sequence is 15 residues long. Germline V gene data show CDR1 as SGHRS and CDR2 as YFSETQ. V lost 0 bases to trimming and J lost 2 bases; unmatched junction nucleotides: 3. The CDR3 region has the DNA TGCGCCAGCAGCTTGGTAGCGGGCCTCACAGATACGCAGTATTTT. Protein sequence: CASSLVAGLTDTQYF.

The rearrangement joins TRBV14 to TRBJ2-7; D remains unclear. The CDR3 runs to 12 residues. Per the germline V gene, CDR1 is SGHDN and CDR2 is FVKESK. Trimming removed 4 bases at V and 4 bases at J, with 8 bases between. For the CDR3, the DNA is TGTGCCAGCAGCCTTACCCCATACGAGCAGTACTTC. Translated: CASSLTPYEQYF.

The V gene is TRBV11-2, the J gene TRBJ2-7, with 7 bases matching TRBD2. Germline loops: CDR1 SGHAT, CDR2 FQNNGV. The CDR3 consists of 15 residues. V dropped 3 bases and J dropped 3; count of bases not matched to a gene: 8. The CDR3 is CASSFTSVVGYEQYF. The CDR3 DNA sequence: TGTGCCAGCAGCTTTACTAGCGTGGTGGGCTACGAGCAGTACTTC.

V is TRBV5-1 and J is TRBJ2-3; 7 bases fit TRBD1. Trimming took 6 bases from V and 6 from J; bases not matched to a gene: 16. The CDR3 extends over 16 amino acids. The V gene's germline CDR1 is SGHRS and CDR2 YFSETQ. As DNA, the CDR3 is TGCGCCAGCAACCAAGAGGGGACAGCGATTTGGGATACGCAGTATTTT. It encodes CASNQEGTAIWDTQYF.

The chain joins TRBV5-1 to TRBJ2-5; possibly TRBD1 for D (6 bases). Germline CDR1 reads SGHRS; CDR2 reads YFSETQ. Trimming shortened V by 1 base and J by 11 bases, and 21 bases separated the two germline ends. The CDR3 extends over 15 amino acids. CDR3 residues: CASSLLDRTFGEQYF. The CDR3 bases are TGCGCCAGCAGCTTGCTTGACAGGACCTTCGGGGAGCAGTACTTC.

The chain employs TRBV7-8 and TRBJ2-2, with TRBD2 as a possible D gene (6 bases). V was pared by 1 base and J by 3 bases, with 9 bases between. The CDR3 loop spans 15 amino acids. Looked up from germline, CDR1 is SGHVS and CDR2 is FQNEAQ. CDR3 coding DNA: TGTGCCAGCAGCTTAGAGGGAGGATACACCGGGGAGCTGTTTTTT. Amino acid sequence: CASSLEGGYTGELFF.

The V and J genes are TRBV5-4 and TRBJ1-1; D not certain. Germline V gives CDR1 SGHNT, CDR2 YYREEE (reference sequence). CDR3 size: 12 residues. Deletions cut 2 bases from V and 7 bases from J, with 9 bases between. The CDR3 reads CASSFGGVEAFF. CDR3 DNA sequence: TGTGCCAGCAGCTTCGGAGGCGTTGAAGCTTTCTTT.

The chain combines TRBV7-9 with TRBJ1-1; tentatively, D is TRBD1 (6 bases). The CDR3 has 14 amino acids. V shed 3 bases and J shed 2 bases, with 10 bases lying between them. Germline assignment: CDR1 SEHNR and CDR2 FQNEAQ (reference sequence). CDR3 protein: CASSLRGRNTEAFF. CDR3 bases: TGTGCCAGCAGCTTGAGGGGGAGAAACACTGAAGCTTTCTTT.

V gene TRBV6-1 combines with J gene TRBJ2-7; D not certain. V was trimmed by 3 bases and J by 2 bases, leaving 8 bases between them. The germline CDR1 and CDR2 sequences are MNHNS and SASEGT. This CDR3 comprises 13 residues. CDR3 DNA sequence: TGTGCCAGCAGTGAGGCAGGTCCCTACGAGCAGTACGTC. It is translated as CASSEAGPYEQYV.

The V gene is TRBV18, the J gene TRBJ1-2; D may be TRBD1 (5 bases). Germline V lookup: CDR1 KGHSH, CDR2 LQKENI. V was clipped by 1 base and J by 5 bases, with 26 bases between them. The CDR3 runs 19 residues. CDR3 DNA: TGTGCCAGCTCACCACGGCAGGCGGGGGGAGGAATTAAACAATATGGCTACACCTTC. This gives the protein CASSPRQAGGGIKQYGYTF.

The rearrangement uses TRBV10-2 and TRBJ1-5, with D possibly TRBD1 on 6 matching bases. V was trimmed by 11 bases and J by 4 bases, leaving 27 bases between them. CDR1 and CDR2 from the germline V gene are WSHSY and SAAADI. There are 17 residues in the CDR3. This CDR3 reads CASRGRGMGAKNQPQHF. The CDR3 DNA reads as TGCGCCTCTCGAGGGAGGGGAATGGGGGCAAAAAATCAGCCCCAGCATTTT.

The chain recombines TRBV9 with TRBJ2-1; D is possibly TRBD2 (6 bases). There are 14 residues in the CDR3. Germline CDR1 and CDR2: SGDLS and YYNGEE. The V and J ends lost 4 bases and 1 base respectively, with 9 bases between them. Written as DNA, the CDR3 is TGTGCCAGCAGCCTCGGGACTTCCTACAATGAGCAGTTCTTC. It is translated as CASSLGTSYNEQFF.

V gene TRBV28 combines with J gene TRBJ2-3, with 7 positions matching TRBD2. The germline V gene encodes CDR1 MDHEN and CDR2 SYDVKM. CDR3 length: 15 residues. Trimming cost V 4 bases and J 5 bases; bases outside gene matches: 9. CDR3 in amino acids: CASSSTSVSRDTQYF. Here the CDR3 DNA reads TGTGCCAGCAGTTCAACTAGCGTCTCGAGAGATACGCAGTATTTT.

The chain recombines TRBV7-9 with TRBJ2-7; the D call may be TRBD1 or TRBD2 (5 bases each). V gave up 5 bases and J gave up 6 bases, with 11 bases separating them. This CDR3 has 12 amino acids. Germline values: CDR1 SEHNR, CDR2 FQNEAQ (reference sequence). CDR3 sequence (DNA): TGTGCCAGCAGCCCGGGACCTCTCGAGCAGTACTTC. It specifies CASSPGPLEQYF.

Concerning this clone: A single base separates this from a much larger clone, so it may be a read error. This chain uses TRBV28 with TRBJ1-1; perhaps TRBD1 as D (6 bases). Trimming cost V 5 bases and J 2 bases, with 12 bases left between them. Germline values: CDR1 MDHEN, CDR2 SYDVKM. This CDR3 has 14 residues. The DNA of the CDR3 is TGTGCCAGCAGTGTCCTTGGGGGCAACACTGAAGCTTTCTTT. Translation gives CASSVLGGNTEAFF.

This chain uses TRBV6-4 with TRBJ2-3, with 12 positions matching TRBD2. Unmatched junction bases numbered 3, after V lost 5 bases and J lost 3 bases. Germline values: CDR1 MRHNA, CDR2 SNTAGT. The CDR3 loop spans 15 amino acids. DNA of the CDR3: TGTGCCAGCAGTTTACTAGCGGGAGGTACAGATACGCAGTATTTT. The encoded protein is CASSLLAGGTDTQYF.

To note about this clone: One end of the junction fails to match germline, which may point to a read error. The J gene is TRBJ1-4, the V gene TRBV6-1; the D is unclear. CDR1 is MNHNS and CDR2 is SASEGT in the germline V gene. The CDR3 has 14 residues. The CDR3 protein is CASSEWVGRALAPF. CDR3 DNA sequence: TGTGCCAGCAGTGAATGGGTTGGGCGGGCCCTGGCCCCTTTT.

The chain links TRBV7-9 to TRBJ1-2; D uncertain. With 1 base removed from V and 13 bases from J, the gap between germline ends came to 13 bases. This CDR3 spans 12 amino acids. Germline V gives CDR1 SEHNR, CDR2 FQNEAQ (reference sequence). The CDR3 bases are TGTGCCAGCAGCTTAGGCCTTACAGATGGCACCTTC. Translated, it gives CASSLGLTDGTF.

The chain combines TRBV11-2 with TRBJ2-1; 14 nucleotides agree with TRBD2. Trimming took 9 bases from V and 10 from J; bases not matched to a gene: 11. CDR1 SGHAT and CDR2 FQNNGV come from the germline V gene. The CDR3 consists of 15 residues. CDR3 protein: CASSETSGRAGEQFF. CDR3 DNA: TGTGCCAGTTCTGAGACTAGCGGGAGGGCCGGGGAGCAGTTCTTC.

The genes are TRBV7-9 and TRBJ1-2; a weak D match, TRBD1 (6 bases). The V gene lost 2 bases and the J gene lost 2 bases, with 18 bases spanning the gap. Germline values: CDR1 SEHNR, CDR2 FQNEAQ (reference sequence). The CDR3 is made up of 17 amino acids. DNA of the CDR3: TGTGCCAGCAGCTTACGGGAACGACAGGAGCCGAACTATGGCTACACCTTC. It yields the protein CASSLRERQEPNYGYTF.

This clone was recorded once. In DNA, the CDR3 is TGTGCCAGCTCCATACTAGCGGGAGGGCCGTATGAGCAGTTCTTC. It translates to CASSILAGGPYEQFF. The V and J genes are TRBV25-1 and TRBJ2-1; 13 bases agree with TRBD2. This CDR3 contains 15 residues. J lost 8 bases, V lost 8 bases, and 9 bases had no gene match. The germline gives CDR1 MGHDK, CDR2 SYGVNS.

The rearrangement uses TRBV5-6 and TRBJ2-1, with D unclear. This CDR3 contains 14 residues. V was pared by 0 bases and J by 7 bases, with 11 bases between. Per germline, CDR1 SGHDT and CDR2 YYEEEE. CDR3 region: CASSLAGYSNEQFF. The CDR3 bases are TGTGCCAGCAGCTTGGCGGGCTACAGTAATGAGCAGTTCTTC.

The chain recombines TRBV29-1 with TRBJ1-2; 9 bases map to TRBD1. The CDR3 consists of 11 residues. The germline V gene has CDR1 SQVTM and CDR2 ANQGSEA. The V segment lost 7 bases and the J segment 8 bases; nucleotides outside the gene matches: 5. CDR3 DNA: TGCAGCGCCCGGGACAGGGACGGCTACACCTTC. Its protein is CSARDRDGYTF.

The table lists this clone with a count of one. The chain carries TRBV6-1 and TRBJ2-1; no clear D gene. Germline V gene lookup returns CDR1 MNHNS and CDR2 SASEGT. With 8 bases removed from V and 8 bases from J, the gap between germline ends came to 19 bases. The CDR3 length is 14 residues. The CDR3 here is CASLRLISRDEQFF. The CDR3 nucleotides are TGTGCCAGCTTACGACTGATCTCTCGAGATGAGCAGTTCTTC.